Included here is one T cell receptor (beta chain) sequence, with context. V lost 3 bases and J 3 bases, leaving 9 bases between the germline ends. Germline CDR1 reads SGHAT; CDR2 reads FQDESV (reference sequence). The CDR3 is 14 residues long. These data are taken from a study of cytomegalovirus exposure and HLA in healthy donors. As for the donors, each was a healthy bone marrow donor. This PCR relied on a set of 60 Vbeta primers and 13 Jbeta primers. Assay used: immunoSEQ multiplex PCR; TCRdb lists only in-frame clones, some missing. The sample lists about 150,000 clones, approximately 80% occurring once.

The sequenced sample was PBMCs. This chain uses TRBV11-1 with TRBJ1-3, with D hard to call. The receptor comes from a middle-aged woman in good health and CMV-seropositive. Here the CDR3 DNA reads TGTGCCAGCAGCTTCGGACTTAGTGGAAACACCATATATTTT. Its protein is CASSFGLSGNTIYF.